This TCR beta chain appears in the sequencing data of a study of blood T cell repertoires in COVID-19. About the study: T cells, B-cell-depleted T cells, or PBMCs supplied cDNA or gDNA.

Source study methods: Amplifying reference gene primers gave estimates of nucleated cell counts. Only in-frame clones appear in the TCRdb table, and some are missing; sequencing was by immunoSEQ multiplex PCR. Clonal size and the V and J genes are those of that table, whereas D and trimming came from the DNA. This sample has 200,000 or so clones, with roughly 84% found just once. The cohort comprised adults aged 18 to 89 years residing in 20 to 30 US areas. Grouping used clinical history reported by participants in a survey and questionnaire. CDR3 length: 13 amino acids. Germline CDR1 SGHKS, CDR2 YYEKEE (reference sequence). Trimming took off 1 base at V and 9 bases at J, with 8 bases between the two ends.

The source is a man aged 35 to 55 who had recovered from COVID-19. Sequenced input: PBMCs or T cells enriched from blood (not recorded which). The chain is built from TRBV5-5 and TRBJ1-6; TRBD1 is a possible D gene (5 bases). In DNA, the CDR3 is TGTGCCAGCAGCTTGTCTCAGGGTTCACCCCTCCACTTT. This encodes CASSLSQGSPLHF.